Shown below are 3 T cell receptor beta chains from a single sample sequenced in a study of CD8 T cells in ankylosing spondylitis. TCRdb reanalysed the 5' RACE reads using MiXCR and keeps one entry per CDR3 protein. Seen here are around 300,000 distinct CDR3 sequences, around 15% observed once, and the top ten hold roughly 1.1%. The sequenced sample was blood, either unsorted or a sorted T cell fraction (not recorded which). These receptors all stem from a male donor with ankylosing spondylitis or in good health (not recorded which).

This clonotype occurred a few times. V is TRBV20-1 and J is TRBJ2-7; 8 positions agree with TRBD2. Losses at the gene ends were 3 bases for V and 5 bases for J; bases not matched to a gene: 6. Germline V gene lookup returns CDR1 DFQATT and CDR2 SNEGSKA (reference sequence). This CDR3 contains 13 residues. Here the CDR3 reads CSASRLAGDEQYF. The CDR3 region has the DNA TGCAGTGCTAGCCGGCTAGCGGGTGACGAGCAGTACTTC.

The rearrangement joins TRBV6-1 to TRBJ2-1; TRBD2 matches at 11 bases. With 8 bases clipped from V and 4 bases from J, the junction kept 7 bases outside the gene matches. This CDR3 has 15 amino acids. The V gene's germline CDR1 is MNHNS and CDR2 SASEGT. CDR3 loop: CASVPTSGSYNEQFF. As DNA, the CDR3 is TGTGCCAGCGTCCCAACTAGCGGGAGTTACAATGAGCAGTTCTTC.

This chain links TRBV29-1 with TRBJ2-7; possible D gene TRBD2, 5 bases. This CDR3 contains 15 residues. Per germline, CDR1 SQVTM and CDR2 ANQGSEA. V was shortened by 2 bases and J by 0 bases, with 14 bases between the two germline ends. The CDR3 spells CSVEFGLGRSYEQYF. CDR3 coding DNA: TGCAGCGTTGAATTCGGACTGGGCCGCTCCTACGAGCAGTACTTC.